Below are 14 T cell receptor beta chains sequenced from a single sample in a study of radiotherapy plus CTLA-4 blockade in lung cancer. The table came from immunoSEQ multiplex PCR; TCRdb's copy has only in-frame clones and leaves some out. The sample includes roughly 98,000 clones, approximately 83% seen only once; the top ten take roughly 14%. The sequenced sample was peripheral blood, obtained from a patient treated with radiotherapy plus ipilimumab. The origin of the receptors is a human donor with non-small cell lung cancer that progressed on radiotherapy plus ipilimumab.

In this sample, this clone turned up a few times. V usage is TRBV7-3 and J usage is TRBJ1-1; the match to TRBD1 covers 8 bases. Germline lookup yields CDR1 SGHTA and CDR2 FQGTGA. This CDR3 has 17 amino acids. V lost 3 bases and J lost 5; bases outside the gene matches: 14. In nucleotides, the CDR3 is TGTGCCAGCAGCTTGGGAGGACAGGGCTTGACGAGGACTGAAGCTTTCTTT. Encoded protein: CASSLGGQGLTRTEAFF.

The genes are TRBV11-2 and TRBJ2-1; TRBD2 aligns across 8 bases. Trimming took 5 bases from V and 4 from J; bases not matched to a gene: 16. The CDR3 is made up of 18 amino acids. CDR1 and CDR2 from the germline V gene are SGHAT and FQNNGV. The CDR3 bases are TGTGCCAGCAGCCATAAGTCAACGGGGACTAGATGGTACAATGAGCAGTTCTTC. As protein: CASSHKSTGTRWYNEQFF.

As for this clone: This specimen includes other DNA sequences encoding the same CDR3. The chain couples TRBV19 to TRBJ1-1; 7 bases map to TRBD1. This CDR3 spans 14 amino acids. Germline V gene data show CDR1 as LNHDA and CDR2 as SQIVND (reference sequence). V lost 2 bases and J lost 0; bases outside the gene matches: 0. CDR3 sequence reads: CASSIRGLNTEAFF. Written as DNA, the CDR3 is TGTGCCAGTAGTATAAGGGGGCTGAACACTGAAGCTTTCTTT.

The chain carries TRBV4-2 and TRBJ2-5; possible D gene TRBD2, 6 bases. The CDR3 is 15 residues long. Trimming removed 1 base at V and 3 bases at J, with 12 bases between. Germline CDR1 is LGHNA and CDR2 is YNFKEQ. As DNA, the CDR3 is TGTGCCAGCAGCCAAGCGGGGGAAAGGGAAGAGACCCAGTACTTC. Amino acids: CASSQAGEREETQYF.

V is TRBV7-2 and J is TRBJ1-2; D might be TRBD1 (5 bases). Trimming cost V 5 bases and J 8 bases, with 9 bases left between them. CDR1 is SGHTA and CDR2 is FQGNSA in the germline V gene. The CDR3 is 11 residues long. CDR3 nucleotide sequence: TGTGCCAGCAGCCAGGGCGCGGGCTACACCTTC. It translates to CASSQGAGYTF.

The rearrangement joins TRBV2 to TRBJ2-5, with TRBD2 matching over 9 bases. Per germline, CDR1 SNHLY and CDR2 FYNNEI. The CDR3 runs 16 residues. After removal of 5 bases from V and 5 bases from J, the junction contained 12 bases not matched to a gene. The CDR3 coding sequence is TGTGCCAGCAGTTTCGCTTTAGCGGGGGACCTGGAGACCCAGTACTTC. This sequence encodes CASSFALAGDLETQYF.

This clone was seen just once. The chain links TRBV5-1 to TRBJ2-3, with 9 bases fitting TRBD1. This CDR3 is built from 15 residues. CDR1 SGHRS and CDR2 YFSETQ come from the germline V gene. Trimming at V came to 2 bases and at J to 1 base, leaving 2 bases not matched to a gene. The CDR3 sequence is CASSLGDRGTDTQYF. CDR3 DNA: TGCGCCAGCAGCTTAGGGGACAGGGGCACAGATACGCAGTATTTT.

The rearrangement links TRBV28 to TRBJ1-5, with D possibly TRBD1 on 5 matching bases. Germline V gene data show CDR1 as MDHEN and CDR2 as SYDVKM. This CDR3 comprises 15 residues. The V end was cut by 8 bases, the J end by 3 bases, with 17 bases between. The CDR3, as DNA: TGTGCCAGCCCCAGGGAGGGGCACCCCAATCAGCCCCAGCATTTT. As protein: CASPREGHPNQPQHF.

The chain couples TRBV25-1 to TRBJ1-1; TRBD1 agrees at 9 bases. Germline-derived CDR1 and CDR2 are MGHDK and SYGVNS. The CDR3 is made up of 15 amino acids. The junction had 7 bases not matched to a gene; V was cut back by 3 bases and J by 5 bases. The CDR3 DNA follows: TGTGCCAGCAGTGACCGGGGGACAGGGAGAACTGAAGCTTTCTTT. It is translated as CASSDRGTGRTEAFF.

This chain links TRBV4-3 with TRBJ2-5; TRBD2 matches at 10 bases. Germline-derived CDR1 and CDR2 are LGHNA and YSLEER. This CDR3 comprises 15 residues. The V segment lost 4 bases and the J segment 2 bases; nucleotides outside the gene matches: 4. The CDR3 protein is CASSPRTSGQETQYF. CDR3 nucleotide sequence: TGCGCCAGCAGCCCAAGGACTAGCGGACAAGAGACCCAGTACTTC.

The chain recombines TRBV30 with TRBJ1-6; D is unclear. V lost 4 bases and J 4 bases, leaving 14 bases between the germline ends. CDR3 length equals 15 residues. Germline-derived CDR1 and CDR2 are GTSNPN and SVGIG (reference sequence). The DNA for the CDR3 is TGTGCCTGGATCCGGGCGAACGCTTATAATTCACCCCTCCACTTT. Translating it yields CAWIRANAYNSPLHF.

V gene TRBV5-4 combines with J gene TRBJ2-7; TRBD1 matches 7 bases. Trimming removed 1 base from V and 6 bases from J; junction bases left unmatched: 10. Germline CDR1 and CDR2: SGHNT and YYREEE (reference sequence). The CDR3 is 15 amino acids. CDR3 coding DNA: TGTGCCAGCAGCTTGCCGCAGGCAGGGGGTGCCGAGCAGTACTTC. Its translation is CASSLPQAGGAEQYF.

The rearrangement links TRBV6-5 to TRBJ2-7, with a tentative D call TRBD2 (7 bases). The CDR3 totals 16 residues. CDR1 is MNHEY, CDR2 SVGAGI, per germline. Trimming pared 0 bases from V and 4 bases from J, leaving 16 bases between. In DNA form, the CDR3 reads TGTGCCAGCAGTTACTCTCCTCGGGGGGCCCCTTACGAGCAGTACTTC. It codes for CASSYSPRGAPYEQYF.

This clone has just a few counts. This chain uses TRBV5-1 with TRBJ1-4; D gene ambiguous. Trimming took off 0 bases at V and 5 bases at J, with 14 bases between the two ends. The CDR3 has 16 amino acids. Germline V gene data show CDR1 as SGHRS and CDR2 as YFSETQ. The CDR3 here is CASSLGTGSGNEKLFF. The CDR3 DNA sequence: TGCGCCAGCAGCTTGGGTACCGGGAGTGGGAATGAAAAACTGTTTTTT.